This T cell receptor (beta chain) originates from a study of Ad26.COV2.S vaccination and SARS-CoV-2 variants. Overall study findings and caveats: Placebo recipients trailed vaccine recipients in spike-specific TCR breadth. Overall T cell responses may have been underestimated by the analyses of TCR breadth and depth. With respect to non-spike TCR breadth, vaccine and placebo recipients were similar.

Deletions cut 0 bases from V and 5 bases from J, with 11 bases between. CDR1 SGHTA and CDR2 FQGNSA come from the germline V gene. The CDR3 has 14 amino acids. Using immunoSEQ multiplex PCR, the repertoire was profiled, and TCRdb retains in-frame clones only, with some absent. The sample holds around 450,000 clones; 80% to 95% are singletons and the top ten take more than 9%. Treatment of the sample: some 19 received Ad26.COV2.S at low or high dose, single or two shots; roughly five received placebo; per-sample allocation not given. Collection of samples fell on day 63 after the first vaccine or placebo injection. Turning to this clone: Its antigen is not known.

Here the sequenced sample was peripheral blood, taken in a trial of Ad26.COV2.S vaccine versus placebo. This clonotype was sampled from a person aged 18-60 years who received the Ad26.COV2.S COVID-19 vaccine or a placebo. The chain employs TRBV7-2 and TRBJ2-7, with a possible D match to TRBD2 (5 bases). This chain's CDR3 is CASSLARGRNEQYF. Written as DNA, the CDR3 is TGTGCCAGCAGCTTAGCGCGTGGGAGAAACGAGCAGTACTTC.